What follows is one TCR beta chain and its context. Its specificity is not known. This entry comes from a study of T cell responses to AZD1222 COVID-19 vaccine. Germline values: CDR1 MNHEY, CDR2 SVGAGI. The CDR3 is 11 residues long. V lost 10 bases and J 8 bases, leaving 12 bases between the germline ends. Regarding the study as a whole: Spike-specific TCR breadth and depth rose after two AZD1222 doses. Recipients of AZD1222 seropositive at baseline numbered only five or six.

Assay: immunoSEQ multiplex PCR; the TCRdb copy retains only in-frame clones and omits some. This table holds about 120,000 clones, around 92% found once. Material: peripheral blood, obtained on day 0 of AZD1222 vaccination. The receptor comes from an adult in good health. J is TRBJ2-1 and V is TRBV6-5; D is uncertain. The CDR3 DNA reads TGTGCCACCCGGTTTGAATATGAGCAGTTCTTC. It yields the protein CATRFEYEQFF.